This T cell receptor (beta chain) comes out of a study of blood T cell repertoires in COVID-19. Study-level information: T cells, B-cell-depleted T cells, or PBMCs supplied cDNA or gDNA.

Germline assignment: CDR1 LNHDA and CDR2 SQIVND (reference sequence). With 5 bases removed from V and 3 bases from J, the gap between germline ends came to 16 bases. The CDR3 contains 15 residues. Some clones are missing from TCRdb's copy, which holds only in-frame ones; the method was immunoSEQ multiplex PCR. The sample has about 170,000 clones, less than 90% seen once. Each participant's cohort was designated according to participant-reported clinical history. Recovered participants had two consecutive negative NP/OP PCR tests, healthcare professional clearance, or symptom resolution. Sequencing input: PBMCs or T cells enriched from blood (not recorded which). This TCR was sampled from a woman between 50 and 59 years old who had recovered from COVID-19. The V gene is TRBV19, the J gene TRBJ1-1; D is perhaps TRBD1 (6 bases). The CDR3 DNA sequence: TGTGCCAGTAGTCCCCTTCAACAGGGATACACTGAAGCTTTCTTT. It translates to CASSPLQQGYTEAFF.